This TCR beta chain was obtained from a study of blood T cell repertoires in COVID-19 (dated by TCRdb to the early 2020s). Looking at the study overall: Samples covering the acute and convalescent phases of COVID-19 were provided by collaborators in the United States, Italy and Spain. The material from the prospective study consisted of cDNA or gDNA derived from T cells, B-cell-depleted T cells, or PBMCs. The dataset comprised deeply sampled blood TCRbeta repertoires from subjects exposed to, actively infected with, or recovered from COVID-19. The repertoires were released in a freely available public database meant as a resource for research on the immune response to SARS-CoV-2. The samples were drawn from the first 160 participants of the ongoing ImmuneRACE study and from under 1,500 subjects provided by 6 global collaborators. Sample metadata almost always included a de-identified subject ID, COVID-19 status, age in years and sex. Where available, HLA class I and class II types were obtained from metadata supplied by the sample provider rather than from assay-based typing. Broad study findings and their caveats: The amount of clinical and demographic metadata varied by source and participant and was provided uncurated.

The cysteine opens and the phenylalanine closes a CDR3 of 14 amino acids. Only the CDR3 DNA is retained, 42 bases long and in frame from the first base. Germline trimming: 2 bases from V, 4 bases from J; junction bases outside gene matches: 4. Based on the germline V gene, the CDR1 and CDR2 sequences are MDHEN and SYDVKM. Each collaborating institution followed its own protocols to collect whole blood in K2EDTA tubes. For TCRbeta analysis, collaborators shipped samples in one of three forms: frozen whole blood, isolated PBMCs, or DNA extracted from either of those sample types. TCRbeta CDR3 regions were amplified from genomic DNA by means of the immunoSEQ Assay, a bias-controlled multiplex PCR. In the authors' own workflow: Nucleated cell counts per sample were estimated from amplification of reference gene primers within the assay. To quantify the absolute abundance of each unique TCRbeta CDR3 rearrangement, sequence reads were collapsed and filtered. For each sample, productive Simpson clonality was calculated by taking the square root of Simpson's diversity index across productive rearrangements. The table was pulled from immuneACCESS by TCRdb, which kept in-frame rearrangements only. Such tables lose some clones; where checked, under half of the loss comes from unresolved V genes, and the rest has no known cause. V and J calls and clone size are given by that table; D and trimming were obtained from the DNA. This sample comprises 90,000 to 120,000 clones, approximately 80% of them detected only once. The ten largest clones represent 26% of the sample.

A word on this clone: This clone's antigen is unknown. There are no base qualities to consult, and no much larger clone falls within one base.

The TCR sequence derives from a man between 60 and 75 years old with acute or convalescent COVID-19. The specimen was peripheral blood. The chain is assembled from TRBV28 and TRBJ1-1, with 7 bases matching TRBD1. The CDR3 sequence is CASSLRGPGTEAFF. The DNA reads as follows: TGTGCCAGCAGTTTAAGGGGGCCTGGCACTGAAGCTTTCTTT.